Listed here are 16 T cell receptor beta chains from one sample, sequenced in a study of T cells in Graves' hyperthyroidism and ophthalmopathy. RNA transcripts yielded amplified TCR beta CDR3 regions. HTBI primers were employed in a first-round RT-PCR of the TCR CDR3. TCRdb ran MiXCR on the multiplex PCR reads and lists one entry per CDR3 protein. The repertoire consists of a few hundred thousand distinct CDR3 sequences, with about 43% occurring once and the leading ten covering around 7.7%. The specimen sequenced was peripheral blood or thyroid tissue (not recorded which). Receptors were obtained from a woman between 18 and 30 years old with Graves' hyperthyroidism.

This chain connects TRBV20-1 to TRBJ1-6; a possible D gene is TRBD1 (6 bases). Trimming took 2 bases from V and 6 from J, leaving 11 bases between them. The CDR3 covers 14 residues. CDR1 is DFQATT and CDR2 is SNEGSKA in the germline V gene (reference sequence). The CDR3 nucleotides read TGCAGTGCTAGAACGACAGGTGTTAATTCACCCCTCCACTTT. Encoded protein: CSARTTGVNSPLHF.

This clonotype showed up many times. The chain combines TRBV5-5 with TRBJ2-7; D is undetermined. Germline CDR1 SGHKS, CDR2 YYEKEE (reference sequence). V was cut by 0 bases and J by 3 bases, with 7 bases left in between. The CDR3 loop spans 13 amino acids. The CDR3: CASSLAADYEQYF. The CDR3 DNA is TGTGCCAGCAGCTTGGCGGCAGACTACGAGCAGTACTTC. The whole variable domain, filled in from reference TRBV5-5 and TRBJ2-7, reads DAGVTQSPTHLIKTRGQQVTLRCSPISGHKSVSWYQQVLGQGPQFIFQYYEKEERGRGNFPDRFSARQFPNYSSELNVNALLLGDSALYLCASSLAADYEQYFGPGTRLTVT.

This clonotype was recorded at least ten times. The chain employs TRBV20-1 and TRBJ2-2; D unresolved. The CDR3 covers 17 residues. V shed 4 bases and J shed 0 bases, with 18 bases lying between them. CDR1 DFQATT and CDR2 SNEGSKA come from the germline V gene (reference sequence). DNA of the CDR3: TGCAGTGCTAATAGACAAGACCTTCGGGCGAACACCGGGGAGCTGTTTTTT. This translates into CSANRQDLRANTGELFF.

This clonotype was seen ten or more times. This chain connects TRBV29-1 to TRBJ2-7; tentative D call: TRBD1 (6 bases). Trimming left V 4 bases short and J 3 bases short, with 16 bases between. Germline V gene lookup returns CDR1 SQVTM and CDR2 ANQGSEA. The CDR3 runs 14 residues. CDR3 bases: TGCAGCGTTGCCCTACAGGGATGGCACTACGAGCAGTACTTC. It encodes CSVALQGWHYEQYF.

The CDR3 loop is CASSLAPETSGTYQETQYF. CDR3 in DNA: TGTGCCAGCAGCTTAGCCCCAGAGACTAGCGGGACGTACCAAGAGACCCAGTACTTC. The genes are TRBV7-2 and TRBJ2-5; the match to TRBD2 covers 11 bases. V was pared by 0 bases and J by 0 bases, with 9 bases of the junction left unmatched. The CDR3 totals 19 residues. Germline-derived CDR1 and CDR2 are SGHTA and FQGNSA. Full variable domain (rest looked up from reference TRBV7-2 and TRBJ2-5): GAGVSQSPSNKVTEKGKDVELRCDPISGHTALYWYRQSLGQGLEFLIYFQGNSAPDKSGLPSDRFSAERTGGSVSTLTIQRTQQEDSAVYLCASSLAPETSGTYQETQYFGPGTRLLVL.

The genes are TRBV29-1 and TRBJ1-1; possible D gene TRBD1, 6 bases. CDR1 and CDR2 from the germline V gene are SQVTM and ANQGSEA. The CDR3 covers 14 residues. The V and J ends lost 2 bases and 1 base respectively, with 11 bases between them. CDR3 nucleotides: TGCAGCGTTGAATTCGGACAGACGAACACTGAAGCTTTCTTT. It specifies CSVEFGQTNTEAFF.

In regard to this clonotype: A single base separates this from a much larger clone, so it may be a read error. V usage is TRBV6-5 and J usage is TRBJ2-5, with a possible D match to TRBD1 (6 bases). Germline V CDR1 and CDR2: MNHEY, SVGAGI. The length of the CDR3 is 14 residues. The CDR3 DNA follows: TGTGCCATCAGTTACTCAGGGGTAGGGGAGACCCAGTACTTC. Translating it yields CAISYSGVGETQYF.

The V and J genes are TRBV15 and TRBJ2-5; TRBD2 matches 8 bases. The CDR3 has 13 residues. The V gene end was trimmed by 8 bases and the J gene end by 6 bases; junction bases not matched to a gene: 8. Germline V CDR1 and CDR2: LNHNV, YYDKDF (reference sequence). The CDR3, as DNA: TGTGCCACCCGAGCGGGAGATGTAAAGACCCAGTACTTC. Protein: CATRAGDVKTQYF. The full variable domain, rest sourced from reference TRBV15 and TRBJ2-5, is DAMVIQNPRYQVTQFGKPVTLSCSQTLNHNVMYWYQQKSSQAPKLLFHYYDKDFNNEADTPDNFQSRRPNTSFCFLDIRSPGLGDTAMYLCATRAGDVKTQYFGPGTRLLVL.

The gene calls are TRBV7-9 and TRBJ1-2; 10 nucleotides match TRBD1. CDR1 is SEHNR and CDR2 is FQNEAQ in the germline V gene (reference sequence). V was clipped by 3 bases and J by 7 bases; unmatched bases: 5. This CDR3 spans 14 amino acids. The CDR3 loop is CASSFPGTGAGYTF. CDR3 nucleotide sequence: TGTGCCAGCAGCTTCCCCGGGACAGGGGCTGGCTACACCTTC.

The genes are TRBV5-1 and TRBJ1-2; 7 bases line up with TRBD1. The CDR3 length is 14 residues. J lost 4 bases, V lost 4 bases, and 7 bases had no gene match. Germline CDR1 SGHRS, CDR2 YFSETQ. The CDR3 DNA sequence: TGCGCCAGCAGCCAAGGGGGCCAGGGCTATGGCTACACCTTC. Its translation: CASSQGGQGYGYTF.

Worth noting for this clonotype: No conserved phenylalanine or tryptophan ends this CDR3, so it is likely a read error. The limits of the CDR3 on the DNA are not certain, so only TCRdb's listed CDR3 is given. Here the CDR3 reads CASSKVVTS. V and J are TRBV7-6 and TRBJ2-6. The length of the CDR3 is 9 amino acids, counting both ends. CDR1 and CDR2 from the germline V gene are SGHVS and FNYEAQ.

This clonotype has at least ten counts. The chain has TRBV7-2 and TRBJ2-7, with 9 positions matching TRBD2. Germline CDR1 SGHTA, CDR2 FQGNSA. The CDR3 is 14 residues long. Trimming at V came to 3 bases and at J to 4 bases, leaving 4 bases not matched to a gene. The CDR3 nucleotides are TGTGCCAGCAGCTTCAGTCTAGCGGGGTACGAGCAGTACTTC. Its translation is CASSFSLAGYEQYF.

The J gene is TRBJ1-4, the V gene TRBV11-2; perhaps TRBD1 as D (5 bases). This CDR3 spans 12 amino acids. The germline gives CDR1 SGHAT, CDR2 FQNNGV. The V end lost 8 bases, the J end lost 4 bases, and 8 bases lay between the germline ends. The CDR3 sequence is CASPRVNEKLFF. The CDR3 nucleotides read TGTGCCAGCCCCAGGGTTAATGAAAAACTGTTTTTT.

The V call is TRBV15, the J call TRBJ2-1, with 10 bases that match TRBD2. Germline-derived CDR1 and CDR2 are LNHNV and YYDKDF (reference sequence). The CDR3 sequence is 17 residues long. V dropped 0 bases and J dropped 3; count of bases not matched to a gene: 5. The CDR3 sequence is CATSRDRRTSGYNEQFF. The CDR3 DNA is TGTGCCACCAGCAGAGATAGGAGGACTAGCGGCTACAATGAGCAGTTCTTC.

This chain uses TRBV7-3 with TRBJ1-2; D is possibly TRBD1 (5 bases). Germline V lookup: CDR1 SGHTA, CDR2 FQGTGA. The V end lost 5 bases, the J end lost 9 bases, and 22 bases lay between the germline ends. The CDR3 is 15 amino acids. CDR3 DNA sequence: TGTGCCAGCAGCCTTTTAGGCGCGGGGGTAATGCGCTACACCTTC. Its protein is CASSLLGAGVMRYTF.

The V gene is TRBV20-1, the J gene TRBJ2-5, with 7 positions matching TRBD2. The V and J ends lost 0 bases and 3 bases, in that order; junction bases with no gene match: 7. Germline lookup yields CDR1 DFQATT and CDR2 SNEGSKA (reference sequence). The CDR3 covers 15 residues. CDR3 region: CSAREEAGAKETQYF. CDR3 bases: TGCAGTGCTAGAGAGGAGGCGGGAGCAAAAGAGACCCAGTACTTC.